Listed here are 14 T cell receptor beta chains from one sample, sequenced in a study of cytomegalovirus exposure and HLA in healthy donors. A multiplex PCR was run with 60 Vbeta primers and 13 Jbeta primers. Profiling relied on immunoSEQ multiplex PCR, and the TCRdb table lists in-frame clones only, not all of them. Among 150,000 to 200,000 clones listed, approximately 73% were seen once. The specimen was PBMCs. The receptors shown here come from a woman in her thirties in good health and CMV-seropositive.

This clone was observed a few times. The chain couples TRBV7-2 to TRBJ2-5; no clear D gene. Germline CDR1 reads SGHTA; CDR2 reads FQGNSA. The CDR3 contains 13 residues. V was shortened by 0 bases and J by 6 bases, with 8 bases between the two germline ends. The CDR3 sequence: CASSLAGWQTQYF. CDR3 in DNA: TGTGCCAGCAGCTTAGCGGGCTGGCAGACCCAGTACTTC.

The chain is built from TRBV7-2 and TRBJ2-3, with TRBD1 matching 8 bases. The germline V gene has CDR1 SGHTA and CDR2 FQGNSA. V trimming: 6 bases; J trimming: 6 bases; junction bases outside the gene matches: 17. The CDR3 has 17 amino acids. As DNA, the CDR3 is TGTGCCAGCAGTCTTTTCCCCCGACAGGGGAGTAGGGATACGCAGTATTTT. This codes for CASSLFPRQGSRDTQYF.

The chain joins TRBV11-3 to TRBJ2-1; 12 bases line up with TRBD2. CDR1 is SGHNT and CDR2 is YENEEA in the germline V gene. The junction had 9 bases not matched to a gene; V was cut back by 4 bases and J by 8 bases. This CDR3 comprises 16 residues. CDR3 in amino acids: CASSSRTSGIGDEQFF. In DNA, the CDR3 is TGTGCCAGCAGCTCCCGGACTAGCGGGATAGGGGATGAGCAGTTCTTC.

This chain links TRBV2 with TRBJ1-6; D gene uncertain. Trimming cost V 2 bases and J 7 bases, with 6 bases left between them. The CDR3 contains 13 residues. Germline loops: CDR1 SNHLY, CDR2 FYNNEI. As DNA, the CDR3 is TGTGCCAGCAGTGAAATGCGGAATTCACCCCTCCACTTT. Translating it yields CASSEMRNSPLHF.

In this sample, this clone turned up once. The chain couples TRBV7-2 to TRBJ2-2, with 10 bases identical to TRBD1. After removal of 1 base from V and 5 bases from J, the junction contained 7 bases not matched to a gene. Germline-derived CDR1 and CDR2 are SGHTA and FQGNSA. The CDR3 has 17 amino acids. The CDR3 DNA sequence: TGTGCCAGCAGCTTAGGGCCCTCGGGACAGGGGACCGGGGAGCTGTTTTTT. Translated, it gives CASSLGPSGQGTGELFF.

The V and J genes are TRBV4-1 and TRBJ2-7; weak D call: TRBD1 (5 bases). The germline CDR1 and CDR2 sequences are MGHRA and YSYEKL. The CDR3 has 16 residues. Trimming pared 0 bases from V and 1 base from J, leaving 13 bases between. The CDR3 DNA is TGCGCCAGCAGCCAAGATGGCAGGGAACAGTCCTACGAGCAGTACTTC. This sequence encodes CASSQDGREQSYEQYF.

The CDR3 DNA reads TGTGCCAGCAGCGTCAGTAGGGAGGGGACAGGGGGCGATCGAGGAGGGAATGGCTACACCTTC. Translated, it gives CASSVSREGTGGDRGGNGYTF. This chain joins TRBV9 and TRBJ1-2; 12 nucleotides align to TRBD1. V was clipped by 2 bases and J by 6 bases; unmatched bases: 23. The CDR3 spans 21 residues. Germline loops: CDR1 SGDLS, CDR2 YYNGEE.

This clone was counted a few times. A junction boundary mismatches the germline segment, possibly from a read error. The chain has TRBV7-9 and TRBJ2-7; D is perhaps TRBD2 (5 bases). CDR3 length: 13 residues. Germline V gene lookup returns CDR1 SEHNR and CDR2 FQNEAQ (reference sequence). CDR3 sequence reads: CSSSPREPYEQYF. CDR3 sequence (DNA): TGTTCCAGCAGCCCCCGGGAACCCTACGAGCAGTACTTC.

This chain uses TRBV7-7 with TRBJ2-3; 9 nucleotides match TRBD1. V lost 5 bases to trimming and J lost 6 bases; unmatched junction nucleotides: 9. Germline V lookup: CDR1 SSHAT, CDR2 FNYEAQ (reference sequence). The CDR3 runs to 15 residues. The CDR3 reads CASSPGTGTGDTQYF. CDR3 bases: TGTGCCAGCAGCCCCGGGACAGGGACGGGGGATACGCAGTATTTT. The full variable domain, with the rest looked up from reference TRBV7-7 and TRBJ2-3, is GAGVSQSPRYKVTKRGQDVTLRCDPISSHATLYWYQQALGQGPEFLTYFNYEAQPDKSGLPSDRFSAERPEGSISTLTIQRTEQRDSAMYRCASSPGTGTGDTQYFGPGTRLTVL.

The rearrangement links TRBV9 to TRBJ2-1; D is ambiguous. This CDR3 is built from 15 residues. V shed 3 bases and J shed 1 base, with 11 bases lying between them. Looked up from germline, CDR1 is SGDLS and CDR2 is YYNGEE. This CDR3 is CASSAALVSYNEQFF. In DNA, the CDR3 is TGTGCCAGCAGCGCCGCGCTAGTATCCTACAATGAGCAGTTCTTC.

The gene calls are TRBV6-1 and TRBJ1-2; D remains unclear. The CDR3 is 9 residues long. Germline V CDR1 and CDR2: MNHNS, SASEGT. DNA of the CDR3: TGTGCTACAACCTATGGCTACACCTTC. It translates to CATTYGYTF.

The chain links TRBV5-1 to TRBJ2-7; 11 positions agree with TRBD1. The CDR3 has 15 amino acids. V was clipped by 3 bases and J by 3 bases; unmatched bases: 5. Germline CDR1 reads SGHRS; CDR2 reads YFSETQ. The CDR3 loop is CASSYGTGGGYEQYF. The CDR3 coding sequence is TGCGCCAGCAGCTATGGGACAGGGGGGGGCTACGAGCAGTACTTC. The full variable domain, with the rest looked up from reference TRBV5-1 and TRBJ2-7, is KAGVTQTPRYLIKTRGQQVTLSCSPISGHRSVSWYQQTPGQGLQFLFEYFSETQRNKGNFPGRFSGRQFSNSRSEMNVSTLELGDSALYLCASSYGTGGGYEQYFGPGTRLTVT.

This chain uses TRBV30 with TRBJ2-2; weak D call: TRBD2 (5 bases). V shed 4 bases and J shed 6 bases, with 15 bases lying between them. Per germline, CDR1 GTSNPN and CDR2 SVGIG (reference sequence). There are 14 residues in the CDR3. CDR3 DNA: TGTGCCTGGACTCAGGTTTTGGGAGCCGGGGAGCTGTTTTTT. Translation: CAWTQVLGAGELFF.

This chain connects TRBV29-1 to TRBJ2-1; 9 positions match TRBD1. With V trimmed by 3 bases and J by 7 bases, 4 bases remained unmatched. Germline V gene sequence: CDR1 SQVTM, CDR2 ANQGSEA. CDR3 size: 13 residues. This CDR3 reads CSVERDRVNEQFF. CDR3 nucleotides: TGCAGCGTTGAGCGGGACAGGGTAAATGAGCAGTTCTTC.